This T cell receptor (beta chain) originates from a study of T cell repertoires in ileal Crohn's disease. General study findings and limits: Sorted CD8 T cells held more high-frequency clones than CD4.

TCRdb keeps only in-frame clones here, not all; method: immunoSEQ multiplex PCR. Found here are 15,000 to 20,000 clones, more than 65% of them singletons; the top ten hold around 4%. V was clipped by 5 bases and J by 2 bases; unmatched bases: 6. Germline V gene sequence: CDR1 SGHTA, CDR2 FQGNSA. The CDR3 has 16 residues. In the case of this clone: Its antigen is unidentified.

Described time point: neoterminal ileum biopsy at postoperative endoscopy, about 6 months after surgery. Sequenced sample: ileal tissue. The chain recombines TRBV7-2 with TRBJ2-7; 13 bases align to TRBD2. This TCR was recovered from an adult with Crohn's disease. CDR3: CASSLTSGGAPYEQYF. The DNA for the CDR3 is TGTGCCAGCAGCCTTACTAGCGGGGGGGCCCCCTACGAGCAGTACTTC.